Listed here is a single T cell receptor (beta chain). This sample is part of a study of cytomegalovirus exposure and HLA in healthy donors. The study ran its PCR with 60 Vbeta and 13 Jbeta primers. The assay was immunoSEQ multiplex PCR, and TCRdb's table has in-frame clones only and misses some. The sample yields 95,000 to 150,000 clones, of which the top ten take up roughly 3.5%. Trimming took 5 bases from V and 4 from J, leaving 12 bases between them. CDR1 and CDR2 (germline): MNHEY, SVGAGI. There are 13 residues in the CDR3. The sequenced sample was PBMCs. The V gene is TRBV6-5, the J gene TRBJ2-7; no clear D gene. The source is a man aged 18 to 29 in good health and CMV-seronegative. CDR3 loop: CASSRVETYEQYF. CDR3 DNA sequence: TGTGCCAGCAGTCGAGTCGAAACTTACGAGCAGTACTTC.